What follows are 25 T cell receptor beta chains derived from one specimen sequenced in a study of Ad26.COV2.S vaccination and SARS-CoV-2 variants. Treatment denoted: roughly 18 received Ad26.COV2.S at low or high dose, single or two shots; a few received placebo; per-sample allocation not given. Samples analyzed were those drawn on day 63 after the first vaccine or placebo injection. Here immunoSEQ multiplex PCR was the method, and the copy in TCRdb shows in-frame clones only, minus some. Among about 400,000 clones, about 92% were seen once, and the ten largest hold about 1.6%. The material sequenced was peripheral blood, taken in a trial of Ad26.COV2.S vaccine versus placebo. The source of these receptors is a person between 18 and 65 years old who received the Ad26.COV2.S COVID-19 vaccine or a placebo.

This clone is a singleton in its sample. The V gene is TRBV27, the J gene TRBJ1-2; D is possibly TRBD1 (5 bases). In germline, CDR1 is MNHEY, CDR2 SMNVEV (reference sequence). CDR3 size: 12 residues. V shed 5 bases and J shed 8 bases, with 12 bases lying between them. The CDR3, as DNA: TGTGCCAGCAGTCCTCGTGGGGACGGCTACACCTTC. As protein: CASSPRGDGYTF.

The chain couples TRBV5-5 to TRBJ1-6; no clear D. V lost 4 bases to trimming and J lost 3 bases, with 11 bases between them. Germline V gene sequence: CDR1 SGHKS, CDR2 YYEKEE (reference sequence). The CDR3 length is 15 residues. The CDR3 bases are TGTGCCAGCAGCCAGGAGGTCAGCTATAATTCACCCCTCCACTTT. This translates into CASSQEVSYNSPLHF.

V is TRBV5-6 and J is TRBJ1-1; D is undetermined. CDR3 size: 16 residues. Trimming took off 1 base at V and 11 bases at J, with 24 bases between the two ends. The germline CDR1 and CDR2 sequences are SGHDT and YYEEEE. The CDR3, as DNA: TGTGCCAGCAGCTTGTTTGGTATGCCGGGAGGACGCACGGCTTTCTTT. Its translation: CASSLFGMPGGRTAFF.

This chain joins TRBV7-2 and TRBJ1-4; 7 bases map to TRBD1. CDR3 length: 14 residues. The V segment lost 3 bases and the J segment 6 bases; nucleotides outside the gene matches: 4. The germline CDR1 and CDR2 sequences are SGHTA and FQGNSA. For the CDR3, the DNA is TGTGCCAGCAGCTTGACAGGGAGTGATGAAAAACTGTTTTTT. This encodes CASSLTGSDEKLFF.

The rearrangement links TRBV5-1 to TRBJ1-4; tentative D call: TRBD1 (6 bases). V lost 2 bases and J lost 0, with 11 bases in between. Germline V lookup: CDR1 SGHRS, CDR2 YFSETQ. The CDR3 consists of 16 residues. CDR3 sequence (DNA): TGCGCCAGCAGCTTTGGACAGTCAACAACTAATGAAAAACTGTTTTTT. Its protein product is CASSFGQSTTNEKLFF.

The chain links TRBV7-2 to TRBJ2-3; D might be TRBD2 (6 bases). CDR3 length: 15 amino acids. Germline V gene sequence: CDR1 SGHTA, CDR2 FQGNSA. The V and J ends lost 1 base and 2 bases respectively, with 10 bases between them. CDR3 in amino acids: CASSLDGSPTDTQYF. CDR3 coding DNA: TGTGCCAGCAGCTTAGACGGGAGCCCCACAGATACGCAGTATTTT.

The rearrangement joins TRBV4-3 to TRBJ2-4, with D unclear. V lost 1 base and J lost 5, with 18 bases in between. Looked up from germline, CDR1 is LGHNA and CDR2 is YSLEER. The CDR3 runs to 17 residues. The CDR3 sequence: CASSQVWSTAPENIQYF. The CDR3 region has the DNA TGCGCCAGCAGCCAAGTTTGGTCCACAGCCCCCGAAAACATTCAGTACTTC.

The V call is TRBV7-6, the J call TRBJ2-4, with D unclear. V gave up 2 bases and J gave up 2 bases, with 16 bases separating them. Germline assignment: CDR1 SGHVS and CDR2 FNYEAQ. This CDR3 spans 17 amino acids. The CDR3 DNA follows: TGTGCCAGCAGCTTAAACCCCCCTGCAGCTACCAAAAACATTCAGTACTTC. Translated: CASSLNPPAATKNIQYF. The full variable domain, completed using reference TRBV7-6 and TRBJ2-4, is GAGVSQSPRYKVTKRGQDVALRCDPISGHVSLYWYRQALGQGPEFLTYFNYEAQQDKSGLPNDRFSAERPEGSISTLTIQRTEQRDSAMYRCASSLNPPAATKNIQYFGAGTRLSVL.

The J gene is TRBJ2-1, the V gene TRBV4-3, with TRBD1 as a possible D gene (6 bases). CDR1 and CDR2 from the germline V gene are LGHNA and YSLEER. V dropped 0 bases and J dropped 4 bases, with 10 bases sitting between them. The CDR3 length is 15 residues. The CDR3 spells CASSQETGPYNEQFF. The CDR3 DNA reads as TGCGCCAGCAGCCAAGAGACAGGCCCTTACAATGAGCAGTTCTTC.

In regard to this clone: The sample holds other DNA sequences that translate to the same CDR3. The V call is TRBV27, the J call TRBJ1-1; D is unclear. The CDR3 is made up of 13 amino acids. The germline CDR1 and CDR2 sequences are MNHEY and SMNVEV (reference sequence). V lost 1 base to trimming and J lost 1 base, with 4 bases between them. In DNA, the CDR3 is TGTGCCAGCAGTTTATTCCAGAACACTGAAGCTTTCTTT. This codes for CASSLFQNTEAFF.

This chain links TRBV27 with TRBJ2-7; no firm D call. Trimming pared 6 bases from V and 0 bases from J, leaving 12 bases between. The CDR3 runs 14 residues. Per the germline V gene, CDR1 is MNHEY and CDR2 is SMNVEV (reference sequence). CDR3 region: CASSWKGPSYEQYF. CDR3 in DNA: TGTGCCAGCAGCTGGAAGGGTCCCTCCTACGAGCAGTACTTC.

The V call is TRBV4-3, the J call TRBJ2-2; TRBD1 might be the D (5 bases). The germline gives CDR1 LGHNA, CDR2 YSLEER. CDR3 length: 17 residues. Trimming cost V 3 bases and J 3 bases, with 17 bases left between them. This chain's CDR3 is CASSQESTRQHTGELFF. CDR3 DNA sequence: TGCGCCAGCAGCCAGGAATCGACAAGACAGCACACCGGGGAGCTGTTTTTT.

This clone was picked up one time. V usage is TRBV18 and J usage is TRBJ1-4; D is undetermined. Germline V gives CDR1 KGHSH, CDR2 LQKENI. The CDR3 is 14 residues long. V lost 1 base to trimming and J lost 4 bases, with 7 bases between them. The chain's CDR3 is CASSPLSGNEKLFF. CDR3 nucleotides: TGTGCCAGCTCACCACTGTCCGGTAATGAAAAACTGTTTTTT.

This clone was recorded once. J is TRBJ1-1 and V is TRBV11-2, with 10 bases matching TRBD1. The CDR3 covers 11 residues. Germline CDR1 SGHAT, CDR2 FQNNGV. With V trimmed by 4 bases and J by 11 bases, 1 base remained unmatched. The CDR3 is CASSWGQGAFF. CDR3 DNA: TGTGCCAGCAGCTGGGGACAGGGGGCTTTCTTT.

The chain recombines TRBV5-1 with TRBJ2-3, with TRBD1 matching over 10 bases. CDR3 size: 17 residues. V gave up 4 bases and J gave up 1 base; unmatched junction bases: 9. Per the germline V gene, CDR1 is SGHRS and CDR2 is YFSETQ. CDR3 loop: CASSVRDRGSGTDTQYF. DNA of the CDR3: TGCGCCAGCAGCGTCCGGGACAGGGGATCGGGCACAGATACGCAGTATTTT.

In DNA, the CDR3 is TGTGCCAGCAGCGTAGAAGAAGGGGACGACTACTATAATTCACCCCTCCACTTT. It yields the protein CASSVEEGDDYYNSPLHF. J is TRBJ1-6 and V is TRBV9, with D perhaps matching TRBD1 (5 bases). V lost 0 bases and J lost 3, with 16 bases in between. The germline V gene encodes CDR1 SGDLS and CDR2 YYNGEE. This CDR3 comprises 18 residues.

The chain uses TRBV30 and TRBJ1-1; 7 bases agree with TRBD1. This CDR3 region has 17 residues. V lost 6 bases, J lost 4 bases, and 20 bases stayed unmatched. Per germline, CDR1 GTSNPN and CDR2 SVGIG (reference sequence). CDR3 sequence (DNA): TGTGCCTGTCTCGACGACAGGGCTCCCGGTGGGGCCACTGAAGCTTTCTTT. It yields the protein CACLDDRAPGGATEAFF.

The gene calls are TRBV18 and TRBJ2-7; D is uncertain. CDR1 and CDR2 from the germline V gene are KGHSH and LQKENI. The CDR3 extends over 15 amino acids. Trimming cost V 0 bases and J 1 base, with 10 bases left between them. CDR3 protein: CASSPPSRPSYEQYF. As DNA, the CDR3 is TGTGCCAGCTCACCACCGAGCAGGCCATCCTACGAGCAGTACTTC.

This clone has just one count. The chain recombines TRBV3-1 (or the pseudogene TRBV3-2) with TRBJ2-7; 9 nucleotides line up with TRBD2. This CDR3 is 18 amino acids long. The germline V gene encodes CDR1 LGHDT and CDR2 YNNKEL (reference sequence). V lost 0 bases, J lost 0 bases, and 9 bases stayed unmatched. Written as DNA, the CDR3 is TGTGCCAGCAGCCAAGACGAGTATGGAGCGGGGGGCTCCTACGAGCAGTACTTC. This translates into CASSQDEYGAGGSYEQYF.

This clone has just one count. The chain has TRBV7-2 and TRBJ2-1; the D gene is possibly TRBD2 (5 bases). CDR1 and CDR2 (germline): SGHTA, FQGNSA. The CDR3 extends over 15 amino acids. V lost 5 bases and J 5 bases, leaving 16 bases between the germline ends. The CDR3 sequence: CASSPLLDRNNEQFF. The CDR3 DNA sequence: TGTGCCAGCAGCCCGCTACTAGACCGCAACAATGAGCAGTTCTTC.

The J gene is TRBJ2-1, the V gene TRBV2, with D unclear. The CDR3 is 12 residues long. Trimming pared 2 bases from V and 5 bases from J, leaving 4 bases between. Germline values: CDR1 SNHLY, CDR2 FYNNEI. CDR3 sequence reads: CASSERHNEQFF. Written as DNA, the CDR3 is TGTGCCAGCAGTGAACGCCACAATGAGCAGTTCTTC. The full variable domain, in which reference TRBV2 and TRBJ2-1 provide the parts outside the CDR3, is EPEVTQTPSHQVTQMGQEVILRCVPISNHLYFYWYRQILGQKVEFLVSFYNNEISEKSEIFDDQFSVERPDGSNFTLKIRSTKLEDSAMYFCASSERHNEQFFGPGTRLTVL.

V and J are TRBV19 and TRBJ2-2; D is undetermined. V gave up 3 bases and J gave up 5 bases, with 7 bases separating them. This CDR3 has 13 residues. Per the germline V gene, CDR1 is LNHDA and CDR2 is SQIVND (reference sequence). CDR3 DNA: TGTGCCAGTAGTATTTGGGAAACCGGGGAGCTGTTTTTT. Protein: CASSIWETGELFF.

V gene TRBV3-1 (or the pseudogene TRBV3-2) combines with J gene TRBJ2-7, with 7 bases identical to TRBD1. The CDR3 sequence is 15 residues long. Per the germline V gene, CDR1 is LGHDT and CDR2 is YNNKEL (reference sequence). The J segment lost 2 bases and the V segment lost 5 bases, leaving 9 bases of the junction unmatched. Here the CDR3 reads CASSYTGANPYEQYF. The CDR3 DNA is TGTGCCAGCAGCTACACAGGGGCTAATCCCTACGAGCAGTACTTC.

The CDR3 loop reads CASSRGGVSTDTQYF. The CDR3 DNA reads as TGCGCCAGCAGCCGAGGCGGGGTGTCGACAGATACGCAGTATTTT. The rearrangement joins TRBV4-3 to TRBJ2-3; D might be TRBD2 (6 bases). Trimming took off 4 bases at V and 3 bases at J, with 14 bases between the two ends. The germline CDR1 and CDR2 sequences are LGHNA and YSLEER. The CDR3 contains 15 residues.

This chain joins TRBV27 and TRBJ2-1, with TRBD2 matching 8 bases. This CDR3 contains 15 residues. From germline, CDR1 is MNHEY and CDR2 SMNVEV (reference sequence). With V trimmed by 5 bases and J by 2 bases, 5 bases remained unmatched. The CDR3 DNA reads TGTGCCAGCAGTACCCATAGCGGGGCCTACAATGAGCAGTTCTTC. Its translation is CASSTHSGAYNEQFF.